The 2 T cell receptor beta chains given below trace back to one sample, sequenced in a study of glioma-infiltrating T cells after dendritic cell vaccination. Time point specified: after dendritic cell vaccination, including at tumor progression/relapse. Clones were read by immunoSEQ multiplex PCR, and TCRdb kept only the in-frame ones, dropping some. The data show tens of thousands of clones, with roughly 84% seen just once and approximately 2% held by the top ten. Sequences were derived from blood, sampled after dendritic cell vaccination. These receptors all come from a human donor with glioblastoma.

The V call is TRBV5-6, the J call TRBJ2-7; the match to TRBD2 covers 8 bases. CDR1 and CDR2 from the germline V gene are SGHDT and YYEEEE. This CDR3 region has 15 residues. Trimming took 0 bases from V and 7 from J; bases not matched to a gene: 9. CDR3 loop: CASSLGGTREMEQYF. The DNA of the CDR3 is TGTGCCAGCAGCTTGGGAGGGACTAGGGAAATGGAGCAGTACTTC.

The chain combines TRBV7-8 with TRBJ1-2, with 7 bases lining up with TRBD1. Germline CDR1 and CDR2: SGHVS and FQNEAQ. The length of the CDR3 is 13 residues. V shed 2 bases and J 6 bases; nucleotides not matched to a gene: 3. The CDR3 region is CASSLRQGHGYTF. The CDR3 coding sequence is TGTGCCAGCAGCTTAAGACAGGGCCATGGCTACACCTTC.